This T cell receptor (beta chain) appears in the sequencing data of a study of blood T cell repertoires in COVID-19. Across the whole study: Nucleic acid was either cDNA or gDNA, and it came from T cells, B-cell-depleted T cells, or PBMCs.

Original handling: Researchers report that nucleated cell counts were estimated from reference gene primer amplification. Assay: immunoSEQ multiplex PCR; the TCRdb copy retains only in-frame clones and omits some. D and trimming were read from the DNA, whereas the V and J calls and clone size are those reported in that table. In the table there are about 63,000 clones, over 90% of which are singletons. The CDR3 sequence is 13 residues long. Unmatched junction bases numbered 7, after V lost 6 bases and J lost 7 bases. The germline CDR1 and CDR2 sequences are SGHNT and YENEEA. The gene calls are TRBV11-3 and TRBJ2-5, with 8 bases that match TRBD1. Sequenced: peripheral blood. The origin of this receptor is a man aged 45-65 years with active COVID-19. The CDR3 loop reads CASSSLQGATQYF. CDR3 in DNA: TGTGCCAGCAGTTCCCTTCAGGGGGCGACCCAGTACTTC. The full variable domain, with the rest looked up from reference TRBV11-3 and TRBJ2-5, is EAGVVQSPRYKIIEKKQPVAFWCNPISGHNTLYWYLQNLGQGPELLIRYENEEAVDDSQLPKDRFSAERLKGVDSTLKIQPAELGDSAVYLCASSSLQGATQYFGPGTRLLVL.